The 9 T cell receptor beta chains presented below share a single source sample, sequenced in a study of shared clonotypes between healthy human individuals (dated by TCRdb to 2020 to 2022). Libraries came from the immunoSEQ multiplex PCR assay. TCRdb took over this immuneACCESS table, retaining in-frame rearrangements with V and J assigned. Such tables are incomplete; in checked studies, under half of the missing clones stem from an unresolved V gene, and the remainder is unexplained. The table for this sample lists millions of clones; approximately 93% of them were counted only once. About 0.39% of the sample goes to the ten largest clones. The material sequenced was naive CD4+ T cells from PBMCs. The cell subset or site label here, explained by the study, means: CD45RA+ positively selected. The receptors come from a man aged 18 to 29 in good health. Some clones in this sample may be carry-over from other donors' samples.

This chain links TRBV28 with TRBJ2-5; unclear D gene. V gave up 2 bases and J gave up 5 bases, with 9 bases separating them. This CDR3 is 13 amino acids long. In germline, CDR1 is MDHEN, CDR2 SYDVKM. Here the CDR3 reads CASSLPAVETQYF. In DNA form, the CDR3 reads TGTGCCAGCAGTTTACCGGCCGTCGAGACCCAGTACTTC.

This rearrangement joins TRBV10-1 to TRBJ2-1, with 8 positions matching TRBD1. In germline, CDR1 is WNHNN, CDR2 SYGVQD (reference sequence). CDR3 length: 13 residues. The ends lost 5 bases at V and 7 bases at J; junction bases unmatched: 4. This CDR3 reads CASSWDRFNEQFF. For the CDR3, the DNA is TGCGCCAGCAGTTGGGACAGGTTTAATGAGCAGTTCTTC.

V gene TRBV9 combines with J gene TRBJ2-3; 15 nucleotides align to TRBD2. The CDR3 sequence is 14 residues long. The germline gives CDR1 SGDLS, CDR2 YYNGEE. The trim removed 8 bases at V and 9 bases at J, leaving 7 bases unmatched. The CDR3 DNA reads as TGTGCCAGTGGGACTAGCGGGAGGACTCCGACGCAGTATTTT. Protein product: CASGTSGRTPTQYF.

This rearrangement joins TRBV30 to TRBJ2-7; 8 bases fit TRBD2. This CDR3 spans 13 amino acids. The germline gives CDR1 GTSNPN, CDR2 SVGIG (reference sequence). Trimming at V came to 8 bases and at J to 6 bases, leaving 12 bases not matched to a gene. The CDR3 reads CAKAGAMGGEQYF. The CDR3 nucleotides read TGTGCCAAAGCGGGAGCCATGGGGGGCGAGCAGTACTTC.

The genes are TRBV28 and TRBJ2-3, with 8 bases matching TRBD2. V shed 8 bases and J 1 base; nucleotides not matched to a gene: 5. The CDR3 is made up of 14 amino acids. CDR1 is MDHEN, CDR2 SYDVKM, per germline. Here the CDR3 DNA reads TGTGCCAGCGGGCGGGGGGACGGCACAGATACGCAGTATTTT. Translating it yields CASGRGDGTDTQYF. Variable domain in full (rest from reference TRBV28 and TRBJ2-3): DVKVTQSSRYLVKRTGEKVFLECVQDMDHENMFWYRQDPGLGLRLIYFSYDVKMKEKGDIPEGYSVSREKKERFSLILESASTNQTSMYLCASGRGDGTDTQYFGPGTRLTVL.

V is TRBV29-1 and J is TRBJ2-3, with D unclear. Germline V gene data show CDR1 as SQVTM and CDR2 as ANQGSEA. There are 12 residues in the CDR3. V was pared by 0 bases and J by 5 bases, with 6 bases between. The CDR3 here is CSVEESRDTQYF. The CDR3 DNA reads as TGCAGCGTTGAAGAATCTCGAGATACGCAGTATTTT.

The V call is TRBV15, the J call TRBJ2-7; maybe TRBD1 (5 bases). Germline V gene sequence: CDR1 LNHNV, CDR2 YYDKDF (reference sequence). The CDR3 is made up of 15 amino acids. Trimming pared 1 base from V and 3 bases from J, leaving 13 bases between. The CDR3 bases are TGTGCCACCAGCAGAGTCGATGGCAGGGTCTACGAGCAGTACTTC. It is translated as CATSRVDGRVYEQYF.

The chain employs TRBV19 and TRBJ1-1; 7 bases map to TRBD1. V trimming: 3 bases; J trimming: 1 base; junction bases outside the gene matches: 8. The CDR3 spans 16 residues. Per the germline V gene, CDR1 is LNHDA and CDR2 is SQIVND (reference sequence). The CDR3 sequence is CASSMRSGGTNTEAFF. In DNA form, the CDR3 reads TGTGCCAGTAGTATGAGATCAGGGGGAACGAACACTGAAGCTTTCTTT.

V is TRBV6-1 and J is TRBJ1-5, with D perhaps TRBD1 (6 bases). Trimming stripped 7 bases from V and 0 bases from J, with 7 bases between. Germline loops: CDR1 MNHNS, CDR2 SASEGT. The CDR3 loop spans 13 amino acids. CDR3 sequence reads: CASTTGSNQPQHF. For the CDR3, the DNA is TGTGCCAGCACGACAGGTAGCAATCAGCCCCAGCATTTT.